Detailed here is one T cell receptor beta chain. Its antigen remains unidentified. No base qualities exist here, and no much larger clone lies one base off it. CDR1 SNHLY and CDR2 FYNNEI were looked up in the germline V gene. V ends up 3 bases short and J 4 bases short, with an unmatched junction base count of 2. Including the terminal cysteine and phenylalanine, the CDR3 comprises 14 residues. The entry retains the CDR3 DNA only, 42 bases that are in frame from base 1. The library was generated by PCR. Sequencing was performed on an Illumina HiSeq 2500. TCR library preparation used molecular barcoding, with unique molecular identifiers applied to normalize quantification of the TCRbeta repertoire. TCRdb passed the public sequencing reads through fastp at Q25 and MiXCR, retaining productive beta sequences. Merged by CDR3 protein, the rows form single entries marked with the most common genes and DNA. Across this sample there are almost 400,000 distinct CDR3 sequences, with over 20% seen only once. Together, the top ten hold 3.8% of the sample.

This sample stems from a study of T-cell reconstitution after alpha-beta-depleted transplantation in children (dated by TCRdb to 2016 to 2018). In terms of the full investigation: Using TCR repertoire profiling, the study followed T-cell immune reconstitution in a quantitative way in children after TCRalphabeta/CD19-depleted allogeneic hematopoietic cell transplantation.

This clonotype was obtained from a human donor who donated a stem cell graft to a child with acute myeloid leukemia. This material consisted of PBMCs from the stem cell graft donor, taken from the stem cell graft. The chain is made from TRBV2 and TRBJ2-2, and 7 junctional nucleotides match TRBD1. The sequence in DNA is TGTGCCAGCAGTGAGAACAGGGGCACCGGGGAGCTGTTTTTT. This codes for CASSENRGTGELFF.